Shown below are 18 T cell receptor beta chains from a single sample sequenced in a study of cytomegalovirus exposure and HLA in healthy donors. With 60 Vbeta and 13 Jbeta primers, the PCR was carried out. Method: immunoSEQ multiplex PCR; TCRdb's copy keeps in-frame clones and lacks some. The sample consists of under 150,000 clones, 76% of them appearing once. Sequenced sample: PBMCs. The receptors originated from a female donor in good health and CMV-seropositive.

The chain is built from TRBV11-2 and TRBJ2-3; tentatively, D is TRBD2 (5 bases). The V gene's germline CDR1 is SGHAT and CDR2 FQNNGV. Trimming removed 6 bases from V and 7 bases from J, with 11 bases in between. The length of the CDR3 is 12 residues. CDR3 DNA: TGTGCCAGCAGACCCTTAGCGAATACGCAGTATTTT. Its protein is CASRPLANTQYF.

The chain carries TRBV15 and TRBJ2-4; D perhaps matches TRBD2 (6 bases). The V end was cut by 6 bases, the J end by 11 bases, with 17 bases between. This CDR3 comprises 13 residues. CDR1 and CDR2 from the germline V gene are LNHNV and YYDKDF (reference sequence). The CDR3 DNA is TGTGCCACCAGTCCACGGCGGGGTAGAGTTCAGTACTTC. Amino acids: CATSPRRGRVQYF.

The CDR3 sequence is CASSLVTGGGYNEQFF. DNA of the CDR3: TGCGCCAGCAGCTTGGTGACAGGGGGGGGATACAATGAGCAGTTCTTC. The chain has TRBV5-1 and TRBJ2-1; 9 positions match TRBD1. Germline V gene data show CDR1 as SGHRS and CDR2 as YFSETQ. J was trimmed by 4 bases and V by 0 bases; bases with no gene match: 5. This CDR3 region has 16 residues.

The chain has TRBV28 and TRBJ1-3; D is uncertain. Per germline, CDR1 MDHEN and CDR2 SYDVKM. V dropped 5 bases and J dropped 3 bases, with 14 bases sitting between them. The CDR3 extends over 15 amino acids. CDR3 nucleotide sequence: TGTGCCAGCAGTCTCCTCGAGGGAAGTGGAAACACCATATATTTT. It is translated as CASSLLEGSGNTIYF.

The gene calls are TRBV5-1 and TRBJ2-3; no firm D call. Germline values: CDR1 SGHRS, CDR2 YFSETQ. The CDR3 consists of 15 residues. The V gene lost 1 base and the J gene lost 0 bases, with 9 bases spanning the gap. CDR3 nucleotides: TGCGCCAGCAGCTTGCAGCGTACTAGCACAGATACGCAGTATTTT. Translation: CASSLQRTSTDTQYF.

The gene calls are TRBV27 and TRBJ2-3, with TRBD2 as a possible D gene (6 bases). The CDR3 runs 16 residues. Trimming shortened V by 5 bases and J by 0 bases, and 15 bases separated the two germline ends. In germline, CDR1 is MNHEY, CDR2 SMNVEV (reference sequence). CDR3 coding DNA: TGTGCCAGCAGTATCCGGACTACCGCGAGCACAGATACGCAGTATTTT. This sequence encodes CASSIRTTASTDTQYF.

In regard to this clone: The junction does not match germline at one end; this may be a read error. The gene calls are TRBV7-9 and TRBJ2-3; D possibly corresponds to TRBD2 (6 bases). CDR1 is SEHNR and CDR2 is FQNEAQ in the germline V gene (reference sequence). The CDR3 has 14 residues. As DNA, the CDR3 is TGTTCCAGCAGCCTCCTGATGGGGGGAGATACGCAGTATTTT. It translates to CSSSLLMGGDTQYF.

This clone was counted a few times. V usage is TRBV5-1 and J usage is TRBJ2-1, with D possibly matching TRBD1 (5 bases). Trimming stripped 1 base from V and 7 bases from J, with 9 bases between. The CDR3 contains 13 residues. From germline, CDR1 is SGHRS and CDR2 YFSETQ. The CDR3 region has the DNA TGCGCCAGCAGCTTGAGCCAGGGAAATGAGCAGTTCTTC. Translated, it gives CASSLSQGNEQFF.

J is TRBJ1-1 and V is TRBV2; weak D call: TRBD1 (5 bases). The CDR3 covers 12 residues. The ends were cut back, 8 bases at V and 1 base at J, with 8 bases in the middle. The germline CDR1 and CDR2 sequences are SNHLY and FYNNEI. The CDR3 protein is CASLRGNTEAFF. CDR3 DNA: TGTGCCAGCCTAAGGGGGAACACTGAAGCTTTCTTT. Complete variable domain (other parts from reference TRBV2 and TRBJ1-1): EPEVTQTPSHQVTQMGQEVILRCVPISNHLYFYWYRQILGQKVEFLVSFYNNEISEKSEIFDDQFSVERPDGSNFTLKIRSTKLEDSAMYFCASLRGNTEAFFGQGTRLTVV.

This clone was counted only a few times. J is TRBJ2-1 and V is TRBV14; TRBD2 agrees at 11 bases. V dropped 0 bases and J dropped 2; count of bases not matched to a gene: 0. This CDR3 spans 16 amino acids. Per germline, CDR1 SGHDN and CDR2 FVKESK. The chain's CDR3 is CASSQETSGTYNEQFF. The CDR3 DNA reads as TGTGCCAGCAGCCAAGAGACTAGCGGGACCTACAATGAGCAGTTCTTC.

The gene calls are TRBV2 and TRBJ1-1; D is perhaps TRBD1 (5 bases). Deletions cut 7 bases from V and 1 base from J, with 10 bases between. The CDR3 is 13 residues long. Germline V gene sequence: CDR1 SNHLY, CDR2 FYNNEI. The CDR3 is CASTATENTEAFF. CDR3 coding DNA: TGTGCCAGCACTGCGACAGAGAACACTGAAGCTTTCTTT.

This chain joins TRBV28 and TRBJ2-7, with D possibly TRBD2 on 6 matching bases. Germline V gene data show CDR1 as MDHEN and CDR2 as SYDVKM. The ends were cut back, 7 bases at V and 0 bases at J, with 13 bases in the middle. CDR3 length: 14 amino acids. CDR3 in DNA: TGTGCCAGCATCGGCGGGGCCAGCTCCTACGAGCAGTACTTC. Translating it yields CASIGGASSYEQYF.

The CDR3 bases are TGTGCCAGCAGCCAAGATATGGGGGGGAAGGGGTCCGGGGAGCTGTTTTTT. It translates to CASSQDMGGKGSGELFF. The chain employs TRBV4-2 and TRBJ2-2; the match to TRBD2 covers 7 bases. Germline loops: CDR1 LGHNA, CDR2 YNFKEQ. With V trimmed by 0 bases and J by 6 bases, 10 bases remained unmatched. This CDR3 spans 17 amino acids.

The CDR3 DNA reads TGTGCCAGCAGTCGGGACACCTACACTGAAGCTTTCTTT. Encoded protein: CASSRDTYTEAFF. This chain connects TRBV6-5 to TRBJ1-1; TRBD1 might be the D (6 bases). This CDR3 region has 13 residues. CDR1 MNHEY and CDR2 SVGAGI come from the germline V gene. Trimming took off 5 bases at V and 3 bases at J, with 10 bases between the two ends.

The CDR3 is CSWTDQETQYF. Written as DNA, the CDR3 is TGCAGTTGGACAGATCAAGAGACCCAGTACTTC. The chain combines TRBV20-1 with TRBJ2-5; a possible D gene is TRBD1 (6 bases). CDR1 and CDR2 from the germline V gene are DFQATT and SNEGSKA (reference sequence). Trimming removed 8 bases at V and 2 bases at J, with 9 bases between. The CDR3 totals 11 residues.

This clone was seen a few times. This chain links TRBV28 with TRBJ1-1; 7 bases align to TRBD1. Germline assignment: CDR1 MDHEN and CDR2 SYDVKM. CDR3 length: 15 residues. Trimming at V came to 0 bases and at J to 5 bases, leaving 6 bases not matched to a gene. This CDR3 reads CASSLWATGNTEAFF. In DNA, the CDR3 is TGTGCCAGCAGTTTATGGGCGACAGGGAATACTGAAGCTTTCTTT.

V usage is TRBV5-1 and J usage is TRBJ2-3; TRBD1 agrees at 8 bases. Germline trimming cut 0 bases from V and 10 bases from J; bases unmatched to any gene: 1. Looked up from germline, CDR1 is SGHRS and CDR2 is YFSETQ. The CDR3 is 12 amino acids. CDR3 loop: CASSLETGAQYF. The DNA of the CDR3 is TGCGCCAGCAGCTTGGAGACAGGGGCGCAGTATTTT.

The chain couples TRBV5-1 to TRBJ1-6; TRBD1 aligns across 7 bases. This CDR3 comprises 15 residues. The germline V gene encodes CDR1 SGHRS and CDR2 YFSETQ. J gave up 9 bases and V 0 bases, and 6 bases lay outside the gene matches. CDR3 nucleotide sequence: TGCGCCAGCAGCTTGGTTGAGGGGGCCGGTTCACCCCTCCACTTT. This gives the protein CASSLVEGAGSPLHF.